The TCR beta chain under discussion was sequenced for a study of cytomegalovirus exposure and HLA in healthy donors. With 60 Vbeta and 13 Jbeta primers, the PCR was carried out. Clones were sequenced by immunoSEQ multiplex PCR, and TCRdb holds only the in-frame ones, with some missing. The data show 90,000 to 130,000 clones, approximately 78% seen once. This CDR3 comprises 13 residues. CDR1 and CDR2 (germline): SQVTM, ANQGSEA. V lost 6 bases, J lost 7 bases, and 16 bases lay in between. This receptor was taken from a man under 40 in good health and CMV-seropositive. The specimen was PBMCs. This sequence joins TRBV29-1 and TRBJ1-5; D is uncertain. The CDR3 here is CSVRADVHQPQHF. CDR3 in DNA: TGCAGCGTGAGGGCTGACGTCCACCAGCCCCAGCATTTT.